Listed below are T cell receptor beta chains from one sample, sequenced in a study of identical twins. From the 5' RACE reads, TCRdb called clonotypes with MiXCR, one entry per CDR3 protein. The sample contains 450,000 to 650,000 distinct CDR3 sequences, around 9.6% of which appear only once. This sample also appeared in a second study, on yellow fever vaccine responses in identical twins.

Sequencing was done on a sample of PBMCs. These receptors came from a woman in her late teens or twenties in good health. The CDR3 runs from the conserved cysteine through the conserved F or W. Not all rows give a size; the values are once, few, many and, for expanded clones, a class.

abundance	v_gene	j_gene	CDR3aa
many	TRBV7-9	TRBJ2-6	CASSLGDGRANVLTF
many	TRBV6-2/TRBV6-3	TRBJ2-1	CASSQTSGSYNEQFF
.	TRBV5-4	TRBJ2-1	CASSTGTSGAYNEQFF
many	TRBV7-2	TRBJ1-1	CASSGRGRGGTEAFF
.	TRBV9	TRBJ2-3	CASSPRAAPTDTQYF
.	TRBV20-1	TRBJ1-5	CSAVDDSNQPQHF
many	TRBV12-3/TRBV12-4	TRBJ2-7	CASSNEQDSYEQYF
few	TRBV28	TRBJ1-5	CASSLQTRGRMSNQPQHF
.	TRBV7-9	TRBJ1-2	CASSYGGSYGYTF
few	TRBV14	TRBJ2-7	CASSQAAGDPTYEQYF
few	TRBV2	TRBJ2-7	CASSSGLSPYEQYF
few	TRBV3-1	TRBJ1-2	CASSQDPTGYTF
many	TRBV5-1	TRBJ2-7	CASRATSGGGYEQYF
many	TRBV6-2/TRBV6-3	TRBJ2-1	CASSQRLAGGNEQFF
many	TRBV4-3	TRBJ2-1	CASSQDPRAGWGNEQFF
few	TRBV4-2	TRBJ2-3	CASSQYTGGPNTQYF
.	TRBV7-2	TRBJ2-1	CASSLPGQTYNEQFF
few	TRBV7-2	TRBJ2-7	CASSLPFSGTEQYF